These T cell receptor beta chains were read from a single sample in a study of blood T cell repertoires in COVID-19. The data were produced by immunoSEQ multiplex PCR, yet TCRdb's version contains in-frame clones alone and is incomplete. The sample has roughly 250,000 clones, roughly 86% seen once; the top ten hold about 1.5%. Sequenced material: PBMCs or T cells enriched from blood (not recorded which). These receptors came from a woman aged 45-65 years who had recovered from COVID-19. Both conserved end residues are part of each CDR3. Fields, in order: J gene, V gene, D gene, clone size, CDR3 DNA, CDR3 protein. The D gene is left open where the match is weak. Rows may omit the clone size; those that give it use once, few, many or a size class.

>TRBJ1-5|TRBV27|TRBD1|NA
TGTGCCAGCGGAAAGGACAGGGAGAGAGATCAGCCCCAGCATTTT
CASGKDRERDQPQHF
>TRBJ2-7|TRBV10-3|NA|NA
TGTGCCATCAGTTCAACAGGGATCGAGCAGTACTTC
CAISSTGIEQYF
>TRBJ1-1|TRBV10-3|NA|few
TGTGCCATCACCCCAGGGCCGGGGAACACTGAAGCTTTCTTT
CAITPGPGNTEAFF
>TRBJ2-2|TRBV5-4|NA|few
TGTGCCAGCACCCTCCGGGGTAGAACCGGGGAGCTGTTTTTT
CASTLRGRTGELFF
>TRBJ1-2|TRBV4-3|NA|NA
TGCGCCAGCAGCCAAGAGAGGAATTCGGGGGTTAATAGCTACACCTTC
CASSQERNSGVNSYTF
>TRBJ2-2|TRBV27|TRBD2|NA
TGTGCCAGCAGGTTCGGGGGGGCGAACACCGGGGAGCTGTTTTTT
CASRFGGANTGELFF
>TRBJ2-1|TRBV19|NA|NA
TGTGCCAGTAGTATAGGGGCTCGGGACTCCTACAATGAGCAGTTCTTC
CASSIGARDSYNEQFF
>TRBJ1-1|TRBV3-1/TRBV3-2|NA|once
TGTGCCAGCAGACACGGACAATCTGAAGCTTTCTTT
CASRHGQSEAFF
>TRBJ2-1|TRBV5-1|TRBD2|NA
TGCGCCAGCAGCCGGGGGACTAGCGGCCGGGATGAGCAGTTCTTC
CASSRGTSGRDEQFF
>TRBJ2-3|TRBV5-4|NA|NA
TGTGCCAGCAACGTGCGGCGGGACCCTAGCACAGATACGCAGTATTTT
CASNVRRDPSTDTQYF
>TRBJ2-2|TRBV2|TRBD1|NA
TGTGCCAGCAGTCTCCCGGGACAGGGTGGAACCGGGGAGCTGTTTTTT
CASSLPGQGGTGELFF
>TRBJ1-5|TRBV3-1/TRBV3-2|NA|NA
TGTGCCAGCAGCAAAAGCCAGGATCAGCCCCAGCATTTT
CASSKSQDQPQHF
>TRBJ2-7|TRBV7-2|TRBD2|NA
TGTGCCAGCAGCTTATTCTCCGGACTAGCGGGACCTACCTACGAGCAGTACTTC
CASSLFSGLAGPTYEQYF
>TRBJ2-7|TRBV20-1|NA|few
TGCAGTGCTAGTGCTGTGTTCGAGCAGTACTTC
CSASAVFEQYF
>TRBJ2-1|TRBV5-1|TRBD2|NA
TGCGCCAGCAGCCAGGGAGGCGGGACTATGGCTACGACTGAGCAGTTCTTC
CASSQGGGTMATTEQFF
>TRBJ2-1|TRBV7-2|NA|NA
TGTGCCAGCAGCCAGGGACTGGGGACGGTTGTTGAGCAGTTCTTC
CASSQGLGTVVEQFF
>TRBJ1-1|TRBV10-2|NA|NA
TGCGCCAGCAGTGAGGTACAGGCGAACACTGAAGCTTTCTTT
CASSEVQANTEAFF
>TRBJ2-5|TRBV7-2|NA|NA
TGTGCCAGCAGCGCAGGGGAGACCCAGTACTTC
CASSAGETQYF
>TRBJ1-2|TRBV20-1|NA|NA
TGCAGTGCTGGGGTCAGGGAAGGCTACACCTTC
CSAGVREGYTF
>TRBJ2-1|TRBV2|TRBD2|NA
TGTGCCAGCAGGGGACTAGCTACCCACAATGAGCAGTTCTTC
CASRGLATHNEQFF
>TRBJ1-4|TRBV4-1|TRBD1|few
TGCGCCAGCAGCCAAGAGAGGACAGGGCCCACCTTTTTT
CASSQERTGPTFF
>TRBJ1-5|TRBV6-2/TRBV6-3|NA|few
TGTGCCAGCAGCCGGGGGGGCAGCAATCAGCCCCAGCATTTT
CASSRGGSNQPQHF
>TRBJ2-5|TRBV18|TRBD1|NA
TGTGCCAGCTCACCTCCAGGGGGCCTGTTAGAGACCCAGTACTTC
CASSPPGGLLETQYF
>TRBJ1-4|TRBV28|NA|NA
TGTGCCAGCACGGACTTCAGAAACGAAAAACTGTTTTTT
CASTDFRNEKLFF
>TRBJ2-1|TRBV19|NA|NA
TGTGCCAGTAGTATAGGAGAGGGCGGTGAGCAGTTCTTC
CASSIGEGGEQFF
>TRBJ2-5|TRBV6-2/TRBV6-3|NA|few
TGTGCCAGCAGTCAACTAGGCATCCAGTACTTC
CASSQLGIQYF
>TRBJ2-3|TRBV18|TRBD2|NA
TGTGCCAGCTCACCACTGAGGCGGGAGGCCTCCACAGATACGCAGTATTTT
CASSPLRREASTDTQYF
>TRBJ2-5|TRBV27|TRBD1|NA
TGTGCCAGCAGTCCCAGGACAGGGCTAAGGGAGACCCAGTACTTC
CASSPRTGLRETQYF
>TRBJ2-7|TRBV4-3|NA|NA
TGCGCCAGCAGCCAAGGGTCCGGGTACGAGCAGTACTTC
CASSQGSGYEQYF
>TRBJ1-5|TRBV29-1|NA|NA
TGCAGCGTTGGAGCTGGCTCCGGGCAGGGCCTTTCCAATCAGCCCCAGCATTTT
CSVGAGSGQGLSNQPQHF
>TRBJ1-6|TRBV20-1|TRBD1|NA
TGCAGTGCTAGTCAAGGGGGCAATTCACCCCTCCACTTT
CSASQGGNSPLHF
>TRBJ2-1|TRBV11-3|TRBD2|NA
TGTGCCAGCAGCGGCCTTGTTGGGGGAGGGCCATTTGACGTCAATGAGCAGTTCTTC
CASSGLVGGGPFDVNEQFF
>TRBJ2-1|TRBV6-2/TRBV6-3|NA|NA
TGTGCCAGCAGTTACGGGCGGGATATGGGTGAGCAGTTCTTC
CASSYGRDMGEQFF
>TRBJ1-3|TRBV28|NA|NA
TGTGCCAGCAGACTAACGGTGCACTCTGGAAACACCATATATTTT
CASRLTVHSGNTIYF
>TRBJ2-3|TRBV27|TRBD2|NA
TGTGCCAGCTGTTTCTCTAGCGGGAGGACTTCAGATACGCAGTATTTT
CASCFSSGRTSDTQYF
>TRBJ1-2|TRBV9|NA|once
TGTGCCAGCAGCGCCACGGGGGGAGGATACTATGGCTACACCTTC
CASSATGGGYYGYTF
>TRBJ1-5|TRBV27|NA|NA
TGTGCCAGCAGTCGGCAGGACAATCAGCCCCAGCATTTT
CASSRQDNQPQHF
>TRBJ1-4|TRBV19|NA|NA
TGTGCCAGTAGTATAAACAGGGAGAATGAAAAACTGTTTTTT
CASSINRENEKLFF
>TRBJ1-2|TRBV18|NA|NA
TGTGCCAGCTCACCCGATGGGGCCAACTATGGCTACACCTTC
CASSPDGANYGYTF
>TRBJ2-7|TRBV5-1|TRBD1|NA
TGCGCCAGCAGCCGCGGACAGGGCGTCTCCTACGAGCAGTACTTC
CASSRGQGVSYEQYF
>TRBJ2-6|TRBV18|TRBD1|few
TGTGCCAGCTCACCACAAAAGGGACAGTTCGTAACTTTC
CASSPQKGQFVTF
>TRBJ2-3|TRBV28|TRBD2|NA
TGTGCCAGCAGTTTAACAGCGGGAGAGGCGGATACGCAGTATTTT
CASSLTAGEADTQYF
>TRBJ1-5|TRBV19|NA|NA
TGTGCCAGTAGTACTAACAGGGAGAGGCAGCCCCAGCATTTT
CASSTNRERQPQHF
>TRBJ1-1|TRBV13|TRBD1|NA
TGTGCCAGCAGCTTGGGAACAGGGGCGGTTGAAGCTTTCTTT
CASSLGTGAVEAFF
>TRBJ2-3|TRBV7-2|TRBD1|once
TGTGCCAGCAGCAAGTGGGGACAGGGGGCGGGAGATACGCAGTATTTT
CASSKWGQGAGDTQYF
>TRBJ1-3|TRBV7-2|TRBD1|NA
TGTGCCAGCAGCTCTCAACAGGGGATCTTGAACACCATATATTTT
CASSSQQGILNTIYF
>TRBJ2-7|TRBV28|TRBD2|NA
TGTGCCAGCAGTTTACGGGAGGGCCACGAGCAGTACTTC
CASSLREGHEQYF
>TRBJ2-7|TRBV2|TRBD1|NA
TGTGCCAGCAGTAGGATGAGGACAGGGGTTTCCTACGAGCAGTACTTC
CASSRMRTGVSYEQYF
>TRBJ2-3|TRBV19|TRBD2|NA
TGTGCCAGTATGGCTTCGGTGGGAGGGGCCACAGATACGCAGTATTTT
CASMASVGGATDTQYF
>TRBJ1-4|TRBV20-1|NA|once
TGCAGTGCTAGAGAAGCCGGAAAACTGTTTTTT
CSAREAGKLFF
>TRBJ1-3|TRBV7-6|NA|NA
TGTGCCAGCAGAGACCAACCGGGACAAAGCTCTGGAAACACCATATATTTT
CASRDQPGQSSGNTIYF
>TRBJ1-6|TRBV5-6|TRBD1|NA
TGTGCCAGCAGCTCGCCAACAAAACAGGGGGTTAATTCACCCCTCCACTTT
CASSSPTKQGVNSPLHF
>TRBJ2-7|TRBV28|TRBD2|NA
TGTGCCAGCAGGACCGGGACTAGGAACGAGCAGTACTTC
CASRTGTRNEQYF